Listed below are T cell receptor beta chains from one sample, sequenced in a study of blood T cell repertoires in COVID-19. Method: immunoSEQ multiplex PCR; TCRdb's copy keeps in-frame clones and lacks some. The repertoire consists of about 120,000 clones, with less than 75% occurring once and the leading ten covering approximately 0.86%. Sequences were obtained from peripheral blood. Receptors originate from a human donor with acute or convalescent COVID-19. The donor label of this sample is uncertain. Both conserved end residues are part of each CDR3. The D gene is left open where the match is weak. Clone sizes are given selectively: once, few, many, or a class where the clone is expanded.

>TRBJ2-7|TRBD1|TRBV19|-
CASSPKGARYEQYF
TGTGCCAGTAGCCCCAAGGGGGCACGATACGAGCAGTACTTC
>TRBJ1-4|-|TRBV15|-
CATSRDQGREKLFF
TGTGCCACCAGCAGAGATCAGGGCAGGGAAAAACTGTTTTTT
>TRBJ2-2|-|TRBV7-2|few
CASSLSRTNTGELFF
TGTGCCAGCAGCTTATCCAGGACGAACACCGGGGAGCTGTTTTTT
>TRBJ1-2|-|TRBV23-1|-
CASYPTPRRRYGYTF
TGCGCCAGCTACCCAACCCCCAGGAGGCGCTATGGCTACACCTTC
>TRBJ2-3|TRBD1|TRBV28|-
CASSSPGQGRRSTDTQYF
TGTGCCAGCAGTTCCCCGGGACAGGGCAGAAGAAGCACAGATACGCAGTATTTT
>TRBJ2-3|TRBD1|TRBV6-5|-
CASRPGTGNTDTQYF
TGTGCCAGCAGACCCGGGACAGGGAACACAGATACGCAGTATTTT
>TRBJ2-2|-|TRBV7-6|-
CASSTTGVNTGELFF
TGTGCCAGCAGCACGACAGGCGTGAACACCGGGGAGCTGTTTTTT
>TRBJ1-5|-|TRBV19|-
CASSPLLGGNQPQHF
TGTGCCAGTTCGCCTTTACTAGGAGGCAATCAGCCCCAGCATTTT
>TRBJ2-2|-|TRBV4-1|few
CASSQDPGTGELFF
TGCGCCAGCAGCCAAGATCCGGGCACCGGGGAGCTGTTTTTT
>TRBJ1-6|TRBD1|TRBV4-2|once
CASSQDTGGFGSPLHF
TGTGCCAGCAGCCAAGATACAGGGGGCTTCGGTTCACCCCTCCACTTT
>TRBJ1-5|TRBD1|TRBV28|once
CASSSTGTGGSYQPQHF
TGTGCCAGCAGTTCCACCGGGACAGGGGGGAGCTATCAGCCCCAGCATTTT
>TRBJ2-7|-|TRBV5-1|few
CASSLNPSGFTYEQYF
TGCGCCAGCAGCTTAAACCCCAGCGGGTTTACCTACGAGCAGTACTTC
>TRBJ2-1|-|TRBV5-1|-
CASSLQGGSYNEQFF
TGCGCCAGCAGCCTGCAGGGGGGTTCCTACAATGAGCAGTTCTTC
>TRBJ1-1|-|TRBV29-1|-
CSVAAETAFF
TGCAGCGTGGCGGCGGAAACGGCTTTCTTT
>TRBJ2-5|-|TRBV3-1/TRBV3-2|-
CASSHWSLQETQYF
TGTGCCAGCAGCCACTGGAGCCTCCAAGAGACCCAGTACTTC
>TRBJ2-7|TRBD1|TRBV4-1|-
CASSQPGTGKTYEQYF
TGCGCCAGCAGCCAACCCGGGACAGGCAAAACCTACGAGCAGTACTTC
>TRBJ1-2|TRBD1|TRBV7-9|-
CASSSTDRTPRGYTF
TGTGCCAGCAGCTCCACGGACAGGACTCCTCGTGGCTACACCTTC
>TRBJ2-5|-|TRBV28|-
CASSLAETQYF
TGTGCCAGCAGTTTAGCGGAGACCCAGTACTTC
>TRBJ2-1|-|TRBV7-6|-
CASSLTQYDEQFF
TGTGCCAGCAGCTTAACCCAGTACGATGAGCAGTTCTTC
>TRBJ2-4|-|TRBV7-9|-
CASSFSRDTQYF
TGTGCCAGCAGTTTTAGCCGGGACACTCAGTACTTC
>TRBJ2-1|TRBD1|TRBV29-1|-
CSADRGTTHNEQFF
TGCAGCGCGGACAGGGGAACCACCCACAATGAGCAGTTCTTC
>TRBJ1-2|TRBD1|TRBV12-5|once
CASGLPGGGYTF
TGTGCTAGTGGTTTGCCAGGGGGAGGCTACACCTTC
>TRBJ2-6|-|TRBV28|-
CASSFRGLSGANVLTF
TGTGCCAGCAGTTTCCGAGGGCTCTCTGGGGCCAACGTCCTGACTTTC
>TRBJ2-5|TRBD1|TRBV11-2|once
CASSSNRGQETQYF
TGTGCCAGCAGCTCTAACAGGGGCCAAGAGACCCAGTACTTC
>TRBJ2-3|TRBD2|TRBV13|-
CASSSGTRGLGQYF
TGTGCCAGCAGCTCCGGGACTAGAGGTTTAGGGCAGTATTTT
>TRBJ2-3|-|TRBV2|few
CASTAGSTDTQYF
TGTGCCAGCACGGCGGGTAGCACAGATACGCAGTATTTT
>TRBJ1-3|-|TRBV6-5|few
CASRTGQHSGNTIYF
TGTGCCAGCAGAACTGGACAGCACTCTGGAAACACCATATATTTT
>TRBJ2-3|-|TRBV6-4|-
CASSDSGGTQYF
TGTGCCAGCAGTGACTCGGGGGGTACGCAGTATTTT
>TRBJ2-3|-|TRBV9|-
CASSVGLAEDTQYF
TGTGCCAGCAGCGTAGGGCTAGCTGAAGATACGCAGTATTTT
>TRBJ1-1|-|TRBV6-5|few
CASTSSRNTEAFF
TGTGCCAGCACAAGCTCGAGGAACACTGAAGCTTTCTTT
>TRBJ1-4|-|TRBV7-9|once
CASSKTARGNEKLFF
TGTGCCAGCAGCAAAACAGCAAGGGGGAATGAAAAACTGTTTTTT